This T cell receptor (beta chain) came from a study of cytomegalovirus exposure and HLA in healthy donors. V dropped 10 bases and J dropped 8 bases, with 32 bases sitting between them. CDR1 and CDR2 (germline): MDHEN, SYDVKM. The CDR3 totals 17 residues. The PCR used 60 Vbeta and 13 Jbeta primers. Using immunoSEQ multiplex PCR, the repertoire was profiled, and TCRdb retains in-frame clones only, with some absent. This sample's clone table lists tens of thousands of clones. Sequenced material: PBMCs. This TCR was sampled from a male donor in good health and CMV-seronegative. The chain employs TRBV28 and TRBJ1-2, with D perhaps matching TRBD1 (5 bases). CDR3 in amino acids: CATQSRAANLITRGYTF. The CDR3, as DNA: TGTGCCACCCAGAGCAGGGCCGCCAACTTAATAACGAGAGGCTACACCTTC.